The 17 T cell receptor beta chains presented below share a single source sample, sequenced in a study of shared clonotypes between healthy human individuals. Some clones are missing from TCRdb's copy, which holds only in-frame ones; the method was immunoSEQ multiplex PCR. The repertoire includes about 480,000 clones, about 80% of them detected once, and under 15% sits in the top ten. The sequenced sample consisted of PBMCs. These receptor sequences come from a woman aged 35 to 49 in good health. Some clones in this sample may be carry-over from other donors' samples.

In the case of this clone: Distinct nucleotide sequences in the sample also encode this CDR3. This chain joins TRBV10-3 and TRBJ1-1; tentatively, D is TRBD1 (6 bases). With 4 bases removed from V and 1 base from J, the gap between germline ends came to 7 bases. Germline V gives CDR1 ENHRY, CDR2 SYGVKD. CDR3 length: 13 residues. The CDR3: CAISGTENTEAFF. The CDR3 DNA follows: TGTGCCATCAGTGGGACAGAGAACACTGAAGCTTTCTTT.

The V gene is TRBV7-8, the J gene TRBJ2-2, with 7 bases identical to TRBD2. Germline-derived CDR1 and CDR2 are SGHVS and FQNEAQ. The CDR3 spans 15 residues. The V segment lost 6 bases and the J segment 2 bases; nucleotides outside the gene matches: 6. The CDR3 protein is CASRFTAGNTGELFF. The CDR3 DNA reads as TGTGCCAGCAGGTTTACAGCGGGAAACACCGGGGAGCTGTTTTTT.

This clone turned up a few times. This CDR3 reads CASRESGTQEQFF. In nucleotides, the CDR3 is TGTGCCAGCAGAGAATCCGGGACTCAGGAGCAGTTCTTC. The chain is built from TRBV6-1 and TRBJ2-1; tentatively, D is TRBD2 (6 bases). Germline V gene lookup returns CDR1 MNHNS and CDR2 SASEGT. There are 13 residues in the CDR3. V lost 6 bases and J 10 bases, leaving 16 bases between the germline ends.

This clone came up a few times. This sample also contains other DNA sequences that code for the same CDR3. The chain employs TRBV18 and TRBJ1-1; weak D call: TRBD1 (5 bases). Trimming cost V 3 bases and J 3 bases, with 8 bases left between them. The germline V gene has CDR1 KGHSH and CDR2 LQKENI. The CDR3 extends over 13 amino acids. CDR3 sequence reads: CASSPGGDTEAFF. The CDR3 coding sequence is TGTGCCAGCTCACCGGGGGGGGACACTGAAGCTTTCTTT. Supplemented by reference TRBV18 and TRBJ1-1, the full variable domain reads NAGVMQNPRHLVRRRGQEARLRCSPMKGHSHVYWYRQLPEEGLKFMVYLQKENIIDESGMPKERFSAEFPKEGPSILRIQQVVRGDSAAYFCASSPGGDTEAFFGQGTRLTVV.

The chain couples TRBV5-1 to TRBJ2-5; TRBD2 matches at 11 bases. Unmatched junction bases numbered 9, after V lost 5 bases and J lost 0 bases. The CDR3 is made up of 17 amino acids. CDR1 and CDR2 (germline): SGHRS, YFSETQ. For the CDR3, the DNA is TGCGCCAGCAGTGCCAGACTAGCGGGAACGTACCAAGAGACCCAGTACTTC. Protein: CASSARLAGTYQETQYF.

The V gene is TRBV7-9, the J gene TRBJ2-2, with D maybe TRBD2 (6 bases). The germline V gene encodes CDR1 SEHNR and CDR2 FQNEAQ (reference sequence). Between the trimmed V and J ends, which lost 7 bases and 4 bases, there was a span of 13 bases. The CDR3 totals 14 residues. CDR3 in DNA: TGTGCCAGCACAGACCTAGCGAGCACCGGGGAGCTGTTTTTT. Translation: CASTDLASTGELFF.

The chain joins TRBV11-2 to TRBJ2-1, with TRBD2 identical over 12 bases. Germline assignment: CDR1 SGHAT and CDR2 FQNNGV. The CDR3 extends over 16 amino acids. The junction had 8 bases not matched to a gene; V was cut back by 5 bases and J by 6 bases. This chain's CDR3 is CASSELAGGRGNEQFF. In nucleotides, the CDR3 is TGTGCCAGCAGCGAACTAGCGGGAGGCCGGGGCAATGAGCAGTTCTTC.

This clone was seen at least ten times. CDR3 protein: CASSPEDRGGNEQFF. CDR3 nucleotides: TGTGCCAGCAGCCCAGAGGACAGGGGTGGCAATGAGCAGTTCTTC. V and J are TRBV6-4 and TRBJ2-1, with TRBD1 matching over 9 bases. V shed 6 bases and J 6 bases; nucleotides not matched to a gene: 9. Germline assignment: CDR1 MRHNA and CDR2 SNTAGT. CDR3 length: 15 residues.

The chain recombines TRBV5-1 with TRBJ1-1, with D perhaps TRBD1 (6 bases). CDR3 length: 15 residues. The germline V gene encodes CDR1 SGHRS and CDR2 YFSETQ. Deletions cut 5 bases from V and 0 bases from J, with 14 bases between. Written as DNA, the CDR3 is TGCGCCAGCAGTCTCCAGGGGTTTATGAACACTGAAGCTTTCTTT. Its translation is CASSLQGFMNTEAFF.

The count of this clone is one. The genes are TRBV4-3 and TRBJ1-4; 10 nucleotides line up with TRBD1. The length of the CDR3 is 14 residues. Germline CDR1 LGHNA, CDR2 YSLEER. The V segment lost 6 bases and the J segment 8 bases; nucleotides outside the gene matches: 6. The CDR3 DNA sequence: TGCGCCAGCAGTCGAGACAGGGGGCGCGAAAAACTGTTTTTT. Residues: CASSRDRGREKLFF.

V and J are TRBV28 and TRBJ1-1; D might be TRBD1 (6 bases). Germline loops: CDR1 MDHEN, CDR2 SYDVKM. The CDR3 length is 14 residues. The CDR3 region is CRTARGGLNTEAFF. For the CDR3, the DNA is TGTCGTACGGCACGGGGGGGGCTCAACACTGAAGCTTTCTTT.

The rearrangement joins TRBV7-2 to TRBJ1-2; 7 bases are shared with TRBD1. Losses at the gene ends were 3 bases for V and 5 bases for J; bases not matched to a gene: 9. The CDR3 spans 15 residues. Per the germline V gene, CDR1 is SGHTA and CDR2 is FQGNSA. CDR3 DNA sequence: TGTGCCAGCAGCTTTACCCAGGGGGTGCCTTATGGCTACACCTTC. It codes for CASSFTQGVPYGYTF.

The chain links TRBV28 to TRBJ1-5; 7 bases agree with TRBD1. The CDR3 has 15 amino acids. Germline V gene data show CDR1 as MDHEN and CDR2 as SYDVKM. V shed 2 bases, J shed 5 bases, and the junction held 6 bases outside the gene matches. The DNA for the CDR3 is TGTGCCAGCAGTTTACGACGAGGGGGCTATCAGCCCCAGCATTTT. Protein sequence: CASSLRRGGYQPQHF.

The CDR3 loop is CASSDLDSHISSGNTIYF. In DNA, the CDR3 is TGTGCCAGCAGTGACTTGGACAGCCACATTAGCTCTGGAAACACCATATATTTT. The chain joins TRBV6-4 to TRBJ1-3, with D perhaps TRBD1 (6 bases). Germline assignment: CDR1 MRHNA and CDR2 SNTAGT. Trimming took off 1 base at V and 0 bases at J, with 16 bases between the two ends. CDR3 length: 18 amino acids.

This chain joins TRBV10-2 and TRBJ2-2, with 8 bases lining up with TRBD1. Germline assignment: CDR1 WSHSY and CDR2 SAAADI. Trimming removed 0 bases from V and 5 bases from J; junction bases left unmatched: 8. The CDR3 covers 17 residues. DNA of the CDR3: TGCGCCAGCAGTGAGTCGACCCAGGGGGCAGGAACCGGGGAGCTGTTTTTT. This translates into CASSESTQGAGTGELFF.

The CDR3 region is CASSFAHNYGYTF. The CDR3 DNA sequence: TGTGCCAGTAGTTTCGCACACAACTATGGCTACACCTTC. The chain links TRBV19 to TRBJ1-2, with D hard to call. The ends were cut back, 5 bases at V and 2 bases at J, with 9 bases in the middle. The germline V gene encodes CDR1 LNHDA and CDR2 SQIVND (reference sequence). The CDR3 contains 13 residues.

This chain links TRBV19 with TRBJ1-2; 7 nucleotides line up with TRBD1. Germline CDR1 LNHDA, CDR2 SQIVND (reference sequence). The CDR3 sequence is 14 residues long. J lost 2 bases, V lost 4 bases, and 4 bases had no gene match. CDR3: CASSSQQGNYGYTF. In DNA form, the CDR3 reads TGTGCCAGTAGTAGCCAACAGGGGAACTATGGCTACACCTTC.